These 9 T cell receptor beta chains were all obtained from the same sample, sequenced in a study of technical replicates of blood from a handful of donors. Produced via immunoSEQ multiplex PCR; TCRdb's table is partial and in-frame only. The sample has 60,000 to 90,000 clones; approximately 97% are singletons. The source material was T cells isolated from PBMCs. These receptors were collected from a human donor in good health.

This chain connects TRBV7-8 to TRBJ2-1; TRBD2 matches 11 bases. The trim removed 4 bases at V and 4 bases at J, leaving 6 bases unmatched. From germline, CDR1 is SGHVS and CDR2 FQNEAQ. This CDR3 comprises 16 residues. The CDR3 nucleotides read TGTGCCAGCAGCTCCTACAGACTAGCGGGGTACAATGAGCAGTTCTTC. This translates into CASSSYRLAGYNEQFF.

This sequence joins TRBV11-2 and TRBJ1-1, with 8 bases aligning to TRBD1. Germline values: CDR1 SGHAT, CDR2 FQNNGV. Germline trimming cut 3 bases from V and 3 bases from J; bases unmatched to any gene: 12. This CDR3 contains 17 residues. The DNA for the CDR3 is TGTGCCAGCAGCTTCTCTCGTTGGGAACAGGGGGACACTGAAGCTTTCTTT. This gives the protein CASSFSRWEQGDTEAFF. Full variable domain (rest looked up from reference TRBV11-2 and TRBJ1-1): EAGVAQSPRYKIIEKRQSVAFWCNPISGHATLYWYQQILGQGPKLLIQFQNNGVVDDSQLPKDRFSAERLKGVDSTLKIQPAKLEDSAVYLCASSFSRWEQGDTEAFFGQGTRLTVV.

The chain is built from TRBV7-9 and TRBJ2-7; 9 nucleotides line up with TRBD1. The CDR3 length is 14 residues. From germline, CDR1 is SEHNR and CDR2 FQNEAQ (reference sequence). J lost 3 bases, V lost 5 bases, and 5 bases had no gene match. The CDR3 protein is CASSPTGGVYEQYF. CDR3 coding DNA: TGTGCCAGCAGCCCGACAGGGGGAGTCTACGAGCAGTACTTC.

As DNA, the CDR3 is TGTGCCAGCCAGACTCGAGGGGAGCTGTTTTTT. It codes for CASQTRGELFF. The chain uses TRBV25-1 and TRBJ2-2; D not resolved. Trimming stripped 8 bases from V and 8 bases from J, with 9 bases between. This CDR3 has 11 residues. In germline, CDR1 is MGHDK, CDR2 SYGVNS.

The V call is TRBV28, the J call TRBJ2-5; D possibly corresponds to TRBD1 (5 bases). V was clipped by 6 bases and J by 3 bases, with 11 bases between them. The CDR3 has 13 residues. Germline V CDR1 and CDR2: MDHEN, SYDVKM. In DNA, the CDR3 is TGTGCCAGCAGCAGACAGAGTAAAGAGACCCAGTACTTC. Protein sequence: CASSRQSKETQYF. The complete variable domain, with remaining parts taken from reference TRBV28 and TRBJ2-5, reads DVKVTQSSRYLVKRTGEKVFLECVQDMDHENMFWYRQDPGLGLRLIYFSYDVKMKEKGDIPEGYSVSREKKERFSLILESASTNQTSMYLCASSRQSKETQYFGPGTRLLVL.

The J gene is TRBJ1-4, the V gene TRBV6-6; 7 bases fit TRBD1. The CDR3 is made up of 15 amino acids. CDR1 and CDR2 from the germline V gene are MNHNY and SVGAGI (reference sequence). V lost 3 bases to trimming and J lost 2 bases; unmatched junction nucleotides: 3. CDR3 region: CASSYSDRTNEKLFF. CDR3 bases: TGTGCCAGCAGTTATTCGGACAGGACTAATGAAAAACTGTTTTTT.

The gene calls are TRBV7-3 and TRBJ2-3; perhaps TRBD2 as D (6 bases). Deletions cut 5 bases from V and 3 bases from J, with 15 bases between. The germline V gene has CDR1 SGHTA and CDR2 FQGTGA. The CDR3 is 15 residues long. The CDR3 DNA reads as TGTGCCAGCAGCAGCCGGGGGTCCCGGACAGATACGCAGTATTTT. Protein: CASSSRGSRTDTQYF.

The chain employs TRBV6-5 and TRBJ1-2; unclear D gene. Looked up from germline, CDR1 is MNHEY and CDR2 is SVGAGI. V gave up 0 bases and J gave up 4 bases, with 9 bases separating them. The length of the CDR3 is 14 residues. DNA of the CDR3: TGTGCCAGCAGTTACTCGAGAGTTCTCTATGGCTACACCTTC. Protein sequence: CASSYSRVLYGYTF.

This clone came up once. The V and J genes are TRBV4-1 and TRBJ2-7; 8 bases map to TRBD2. The CDR3 length is 16 residues. V dropped 4 bases and J dropped 0; count of bases not matched to a gene: 8. Looked up from germline, CDR1 is MGHRA and CDR2 is YSYEKL. The CDR3 sequence is CASSRPLAGSSYEQYF. The CDR3 nucleotides read TGCGCCAGCAGCCGCCCGCTAGCGGGCAGCTCCTACGAGCAGTACTTC.